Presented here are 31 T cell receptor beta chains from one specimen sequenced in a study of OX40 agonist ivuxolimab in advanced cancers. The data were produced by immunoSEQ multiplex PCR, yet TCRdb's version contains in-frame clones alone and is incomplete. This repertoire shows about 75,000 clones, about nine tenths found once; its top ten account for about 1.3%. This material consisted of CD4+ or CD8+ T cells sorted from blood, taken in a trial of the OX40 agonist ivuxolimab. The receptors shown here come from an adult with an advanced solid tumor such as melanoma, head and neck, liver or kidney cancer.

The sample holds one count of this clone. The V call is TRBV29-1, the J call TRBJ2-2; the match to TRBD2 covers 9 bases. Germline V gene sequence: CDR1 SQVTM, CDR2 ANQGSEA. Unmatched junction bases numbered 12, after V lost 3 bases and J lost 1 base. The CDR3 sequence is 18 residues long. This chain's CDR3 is CSVDGGSSGALNTGELFF. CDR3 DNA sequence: TGCAGCGTTGACGGGGGATCTAGCGGGGCTCTGAACACCGGGGAGCTGTTTTTT.

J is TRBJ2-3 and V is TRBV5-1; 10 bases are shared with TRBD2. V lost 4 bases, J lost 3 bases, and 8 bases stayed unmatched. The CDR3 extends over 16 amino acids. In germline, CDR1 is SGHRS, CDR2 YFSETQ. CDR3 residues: CASSPRLAGRTDTQYF. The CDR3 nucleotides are TGCGCCAGCAGCCCAAGACTAGCGGGTCGGACAGATACGCAGTATTTT.

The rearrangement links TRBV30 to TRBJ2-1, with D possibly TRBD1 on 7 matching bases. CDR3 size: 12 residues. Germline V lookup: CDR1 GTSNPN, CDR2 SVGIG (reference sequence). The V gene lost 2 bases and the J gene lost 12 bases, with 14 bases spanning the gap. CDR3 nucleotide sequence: TGTGCCTGGAGTCTCCAGGGGGGATCGCAGTTCTTC. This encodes CAWSLQGGSQFF. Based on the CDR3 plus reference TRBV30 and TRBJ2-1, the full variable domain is SQTIHQWPATLVQPVGSPLSLECTVEGTSNPNLYWYRQAAGRGLQLLFYSVGIGQISSEVPQNLSASRPQDRQFILSSKKLLLSDSGFYLCAWSLQGGSQFFGPGTRLTVL.

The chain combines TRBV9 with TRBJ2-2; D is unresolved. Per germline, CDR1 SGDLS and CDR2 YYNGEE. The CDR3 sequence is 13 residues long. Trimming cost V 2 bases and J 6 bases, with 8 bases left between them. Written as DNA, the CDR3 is TGTGCCAGCAGCGTTGAGGTCTCCGGGGAGCTGTTTTTT. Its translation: CASSVEVSGELFF.

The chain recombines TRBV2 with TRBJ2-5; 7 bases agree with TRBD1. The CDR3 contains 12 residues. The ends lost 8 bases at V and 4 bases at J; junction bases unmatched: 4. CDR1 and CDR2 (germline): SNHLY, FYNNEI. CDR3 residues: CASRTGRETQYF. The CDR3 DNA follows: TGTGCCAGCCGGACAGGTCGAGAGACCCAGTACTTC.

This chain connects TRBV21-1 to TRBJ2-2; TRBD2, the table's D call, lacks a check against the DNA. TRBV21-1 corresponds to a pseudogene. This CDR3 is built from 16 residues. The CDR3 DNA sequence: TGTGCCAGCAGCAAAGGGCGGGGGCCTGTCTGCGGGGAGCTGTTTTTT. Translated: CASSKGRGPVCGELFF.

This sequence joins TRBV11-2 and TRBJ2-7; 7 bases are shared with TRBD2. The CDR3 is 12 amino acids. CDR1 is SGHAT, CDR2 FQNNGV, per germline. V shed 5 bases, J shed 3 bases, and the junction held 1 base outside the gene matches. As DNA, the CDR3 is TGTGCCAGCAGCCGGGGGGTCTACGAGCAGTACTTC. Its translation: CASSRGVYEQYF.

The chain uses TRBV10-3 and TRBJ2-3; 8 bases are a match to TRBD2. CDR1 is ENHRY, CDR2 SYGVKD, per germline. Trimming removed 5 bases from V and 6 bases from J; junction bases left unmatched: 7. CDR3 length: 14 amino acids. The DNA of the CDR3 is TGTGCCATCAGTCCGGGACTAGGGAGGGATACGCAGTATTTT. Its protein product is CAISPGLGRDTQYF.

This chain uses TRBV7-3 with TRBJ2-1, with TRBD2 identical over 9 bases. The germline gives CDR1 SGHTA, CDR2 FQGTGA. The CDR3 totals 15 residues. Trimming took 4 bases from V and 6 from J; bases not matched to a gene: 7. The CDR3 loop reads CASSSQRGALNEQFF. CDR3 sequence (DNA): TGTGCCAGCAGCTCGCAGCGGGGGGCCCTCAATGAGCAGTTCTTC.

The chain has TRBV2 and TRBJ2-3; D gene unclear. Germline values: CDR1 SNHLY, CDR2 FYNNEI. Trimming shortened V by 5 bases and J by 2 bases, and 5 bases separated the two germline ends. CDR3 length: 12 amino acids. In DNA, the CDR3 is TGTGCCAGCAGTTCCGACACAGATACGCAGTATTTT. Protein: CASSSDTDTQYF.

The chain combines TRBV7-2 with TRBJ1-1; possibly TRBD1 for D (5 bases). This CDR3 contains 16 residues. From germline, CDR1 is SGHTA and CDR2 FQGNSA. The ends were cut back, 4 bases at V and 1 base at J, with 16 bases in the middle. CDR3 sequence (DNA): TGTGCCAGCAGCTCCGCCGGGCTGGGGCCGAACACTGAAGCTTTCTTT. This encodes CASSSAGLGPNTEAFF. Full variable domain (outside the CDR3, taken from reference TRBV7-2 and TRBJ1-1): GAGVSQSPSNKVTEKGKDVELRCDPISGHTALYWYRQSLGQGLEFLIYFQGNSAPDKSGLPSDRFSAERTGGSVSTLTIQRTQQEDSAVYLCASSSAGLGPNTEAFFGQGTRLTVV.

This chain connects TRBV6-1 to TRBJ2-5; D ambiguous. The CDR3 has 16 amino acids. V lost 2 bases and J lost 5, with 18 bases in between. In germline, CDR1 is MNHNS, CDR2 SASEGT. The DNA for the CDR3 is TGTGCCAGCAGTGAATTTCCGCCCGTCCCCCGGGAGACCCAGTACTTC. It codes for CASSEFPPVPRETQYF.

The chain's CDR3 is CASSKEGGNQPQHF. The DNA for the CDR3 is TGCGCCAGCAGTAAGGAAGGTGGCAATCAGCCCCAGCATTTT. The chain has TRBV5-1 and TRBJ1-5; D remains ambiguous. The CDR3 runs 14 residues. Trimming shortened V by 5 bases and J by 2 bases, and 11 bases separated the two germline ends. CDR1 is SGHRS, CDR2 YFSETQ, per germline. The entire variable domain, with the rest obtained from reference TRBV5-1 and TRBJ1-5, is as follows: KAGVTQTPRYLIKTRGQQVTLSCSPISGHRSVSWYQQTPGQGLQFLFEYFSETQRNKGNFPGRFSGRQFSNSRSEMNVSTLELGDSALYLCASSKEGGNQPQHFGDGTRLSIL.

The CDR3 nucleotides are TGTGCCAGCAGCGTAGTAAGCGGGGGAGCGAACACCGGGGAGCTGTTTTTT. Residues: CASSVVSGGANTGELFF. V and J are TRBV9 and TRBJ2-2, with 8 nucleotides matching TRBD2. The CDR3 has 17 amino acids. Germline V gene data show CDR1 as SGDLS and CDR2 as YYNGEE. The junction had 4 bases not matched to a gene; V was cut back by 0 bases and J by 0 bases. Variable domain in full (rest from reference TRBV9 and TRBJ2-2): DSGVTQTPKHLITATGQRVTLRCSPRSGDLSVYWYQQSLDQGLQFLIQYYNGEERAKGNILERFSAQQFPDLHSELNLSSLELGDSALYFCASSVVSGGANTGELFFGEGSRLTVL.

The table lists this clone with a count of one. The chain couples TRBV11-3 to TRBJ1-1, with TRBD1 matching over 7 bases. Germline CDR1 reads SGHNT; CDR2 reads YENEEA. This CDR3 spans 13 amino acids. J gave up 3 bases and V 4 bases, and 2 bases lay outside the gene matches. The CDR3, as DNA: TGTGCCAGCAGCTATACAGGGGACACTGAAGCTTTCTTT. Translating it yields CASSYTGDTEAFF. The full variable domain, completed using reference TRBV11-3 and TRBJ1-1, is EAGVVQSPRYKIIEKKQPVAFWCNPISGHNTLYWYLQNLGQGPELLIRYENEEAVDDSQLPKDRFSAERLKGVDSTLKIQPAELGDSAVYLCASSYTGDTEAFFGQGTRLTVV.

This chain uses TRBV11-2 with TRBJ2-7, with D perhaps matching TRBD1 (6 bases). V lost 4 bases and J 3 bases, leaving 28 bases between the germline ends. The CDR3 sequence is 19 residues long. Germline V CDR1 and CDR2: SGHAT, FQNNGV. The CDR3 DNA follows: TGTGCCAGCAGCTCCCCAGGGCAAGCCCACAGGGAAAGTTACTACGAGCAGTACTTC. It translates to CASSSPGQAHRESYYEQYF.

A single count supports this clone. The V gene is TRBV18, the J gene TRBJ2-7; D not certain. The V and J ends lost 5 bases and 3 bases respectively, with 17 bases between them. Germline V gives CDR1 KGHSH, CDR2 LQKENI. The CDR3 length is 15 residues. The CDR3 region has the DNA TGTGCCAGCTCAAACTCTGCCTCCAAGAACTACGAGCAGTACTTC. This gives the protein CASSNSASKNYEQYF.

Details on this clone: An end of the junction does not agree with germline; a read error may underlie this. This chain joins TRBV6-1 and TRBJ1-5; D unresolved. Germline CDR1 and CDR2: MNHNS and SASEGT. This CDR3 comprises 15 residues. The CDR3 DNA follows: TGTGCCAGCAGCCCCGGGATTTTTGAAAATCTGCCCCAGCATTTT. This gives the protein CASSPGIFENLPQHF.

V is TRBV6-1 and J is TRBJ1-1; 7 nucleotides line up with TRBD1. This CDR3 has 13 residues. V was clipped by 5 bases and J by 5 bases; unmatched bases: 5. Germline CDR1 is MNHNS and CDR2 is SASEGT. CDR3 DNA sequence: TGTGCCAGCAGTACAGGGGAAATGACTGAAGCTTTCTTT. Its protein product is CASSTGEMTEAFF.

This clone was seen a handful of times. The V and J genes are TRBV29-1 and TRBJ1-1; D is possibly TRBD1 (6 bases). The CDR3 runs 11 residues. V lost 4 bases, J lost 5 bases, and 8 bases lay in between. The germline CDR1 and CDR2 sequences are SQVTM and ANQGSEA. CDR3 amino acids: CSVGRGTEAFF. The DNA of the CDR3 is TGCAGCGTTGGCAGGGGAACTGAAGCTTTCTTT.

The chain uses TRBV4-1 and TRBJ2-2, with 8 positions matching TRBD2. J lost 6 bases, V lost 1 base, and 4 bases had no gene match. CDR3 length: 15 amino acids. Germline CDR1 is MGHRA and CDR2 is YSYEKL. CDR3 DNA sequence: TGCGCCAGCAGCCAAGGGACTAGCCTGGCCGGGGAGCTGTTTTTT. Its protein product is CASSQGTSLAGELFF.

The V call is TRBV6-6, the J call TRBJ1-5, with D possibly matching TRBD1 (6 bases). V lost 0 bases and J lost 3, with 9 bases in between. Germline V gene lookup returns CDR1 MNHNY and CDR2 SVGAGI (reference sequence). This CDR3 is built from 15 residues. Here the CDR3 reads CASSYSRQANQPQHF. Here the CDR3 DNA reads TGTGCCAGCAGTTACTCGCGACAGGCCAATCAGCCCCAGCATTTT.

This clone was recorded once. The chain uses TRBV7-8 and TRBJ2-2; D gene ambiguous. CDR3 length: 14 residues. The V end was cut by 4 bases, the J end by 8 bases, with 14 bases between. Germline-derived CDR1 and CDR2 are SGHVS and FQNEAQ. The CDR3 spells CASSSQTNRGELFF. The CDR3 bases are TGTGCCAGCAGCTCTCAGACAAATAGGGGGGAGCTGTTTTTT. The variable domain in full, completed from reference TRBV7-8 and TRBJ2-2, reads GAGVSQSPRYKVAKRGQDVALRCDPISGHVSLFWYQQALGQGPEFLTYFQNEAQLDKSGLPSDRFFAERPEGSVSTLKIQRTQQEDSAVYLCASSSQTNRGELFFGEGSRLTVL.

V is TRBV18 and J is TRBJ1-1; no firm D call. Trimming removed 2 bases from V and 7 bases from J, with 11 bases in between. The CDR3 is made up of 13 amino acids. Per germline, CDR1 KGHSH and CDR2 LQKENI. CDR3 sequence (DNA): TGTGCCAGCTCACCATCAAAGGATATTGAAGCTTTCTTT. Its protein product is CASSPSKDIEAFF.

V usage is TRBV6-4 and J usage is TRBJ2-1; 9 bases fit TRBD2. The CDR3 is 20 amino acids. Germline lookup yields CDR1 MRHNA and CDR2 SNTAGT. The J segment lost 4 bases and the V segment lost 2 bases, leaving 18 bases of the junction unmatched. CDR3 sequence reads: CASSDSSVRGGPFWYNEQFF. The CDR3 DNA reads TGTGCCAGCAGTGACAGTTCGGTGCGGGGGGGCCCTTTTTGGTACAATGAGCAGTTCTTC.

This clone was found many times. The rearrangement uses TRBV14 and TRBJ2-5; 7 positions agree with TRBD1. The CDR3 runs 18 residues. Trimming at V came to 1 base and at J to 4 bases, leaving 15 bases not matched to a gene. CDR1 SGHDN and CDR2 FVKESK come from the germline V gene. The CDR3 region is CASSQGPPDRVRRETQYF. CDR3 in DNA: TGTGCCAGCAGCCAAGGCCCTCCCGACAGGGTACGGCGAGAGACCCAGTACTTC.

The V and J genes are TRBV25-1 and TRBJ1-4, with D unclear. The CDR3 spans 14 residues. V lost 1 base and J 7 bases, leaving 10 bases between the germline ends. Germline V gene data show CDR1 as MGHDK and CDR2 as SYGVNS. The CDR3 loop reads CASSESARGEKLFF. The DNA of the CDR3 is TGTGCCAGCAGTGAATCCGCCCGGGGTGAAAAACTGTTTTTT.

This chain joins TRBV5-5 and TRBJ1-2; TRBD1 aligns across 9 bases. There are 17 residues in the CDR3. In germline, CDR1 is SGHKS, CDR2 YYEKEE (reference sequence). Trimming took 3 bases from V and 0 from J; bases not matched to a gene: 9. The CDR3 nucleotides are TGTGCCAGCAGCTCGGGACAGGGTGTGACAACTAACTATGGCTACACCTTC. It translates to CASSSGQGVTTNYGYTF.

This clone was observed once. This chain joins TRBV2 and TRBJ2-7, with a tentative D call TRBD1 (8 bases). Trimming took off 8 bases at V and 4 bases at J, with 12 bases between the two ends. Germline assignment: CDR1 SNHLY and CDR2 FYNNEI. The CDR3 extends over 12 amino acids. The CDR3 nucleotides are TGTGCCAGCTTACAGGGGGGGTACGAGCAGTACTTC. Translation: CASLQGGYEQYF.

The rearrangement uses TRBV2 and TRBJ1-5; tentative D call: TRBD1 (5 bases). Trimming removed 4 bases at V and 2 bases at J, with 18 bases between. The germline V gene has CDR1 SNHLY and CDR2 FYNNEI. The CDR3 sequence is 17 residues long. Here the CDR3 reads CASSVDDSLWGNQPQHF. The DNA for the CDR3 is TGTGCCAGCAGTGTGGACGACAGTTTATGGGGCAATCAGCCCCAGCATTTT.

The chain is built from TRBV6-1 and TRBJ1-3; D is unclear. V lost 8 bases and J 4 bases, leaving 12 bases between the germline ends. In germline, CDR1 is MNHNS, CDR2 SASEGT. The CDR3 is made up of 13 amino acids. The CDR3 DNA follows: TGTGCCAGCGCCGGAAAGAGCGGAAACACCATATATTTT. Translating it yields CASAGKSGNTIYF.